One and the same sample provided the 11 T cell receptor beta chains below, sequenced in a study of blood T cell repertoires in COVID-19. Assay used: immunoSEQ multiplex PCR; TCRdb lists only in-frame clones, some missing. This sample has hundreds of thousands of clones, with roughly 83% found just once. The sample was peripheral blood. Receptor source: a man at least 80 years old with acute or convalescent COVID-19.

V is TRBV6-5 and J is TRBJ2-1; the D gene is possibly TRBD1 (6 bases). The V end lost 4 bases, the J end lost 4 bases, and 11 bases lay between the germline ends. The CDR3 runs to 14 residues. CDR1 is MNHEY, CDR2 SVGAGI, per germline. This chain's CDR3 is CASSSATGYNEQFF. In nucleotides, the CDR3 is TGTGCCAGCAGTTCCGCCACAGGGTACAATGAGCAGTTCTTC.

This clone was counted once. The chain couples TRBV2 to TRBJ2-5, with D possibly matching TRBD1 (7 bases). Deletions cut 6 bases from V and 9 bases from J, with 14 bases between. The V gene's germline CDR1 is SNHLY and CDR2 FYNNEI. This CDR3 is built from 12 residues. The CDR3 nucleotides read TGTGCCAGCAGCCATACAGGGGAGGCCCAGTACTTC. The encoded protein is CASSHTGEAQYF.

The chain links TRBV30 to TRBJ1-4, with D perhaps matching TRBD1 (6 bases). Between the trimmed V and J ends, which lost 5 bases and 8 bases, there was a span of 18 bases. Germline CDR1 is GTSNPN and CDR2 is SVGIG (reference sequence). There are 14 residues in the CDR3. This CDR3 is CAWGETRGQEKLFF. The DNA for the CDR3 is TGTGCCTGGGGGGAAACACGAGGACAGGAAAAACTGTTTTTT.

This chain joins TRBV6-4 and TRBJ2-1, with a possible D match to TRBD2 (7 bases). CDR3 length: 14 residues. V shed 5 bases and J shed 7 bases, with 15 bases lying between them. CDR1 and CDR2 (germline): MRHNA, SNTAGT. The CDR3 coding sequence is TGTGCCAGCAGTTTCGTAAGGGGGGGGAATGAGCAGTTCTTC. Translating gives CASSFVRGGNEQFF.

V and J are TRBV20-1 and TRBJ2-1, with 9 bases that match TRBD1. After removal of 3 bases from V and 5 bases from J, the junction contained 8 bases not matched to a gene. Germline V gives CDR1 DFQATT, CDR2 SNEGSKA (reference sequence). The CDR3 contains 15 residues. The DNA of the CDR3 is TGCAGTGCTAGTAGGGGACAGGGCGGACACAATGAGCAGTTCTTC. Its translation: CSASRGQGGHNEQFF.

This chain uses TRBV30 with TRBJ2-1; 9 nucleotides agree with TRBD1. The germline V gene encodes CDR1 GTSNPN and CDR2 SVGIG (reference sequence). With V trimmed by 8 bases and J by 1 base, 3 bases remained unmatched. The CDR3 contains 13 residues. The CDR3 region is CASDRGSYNEQFF. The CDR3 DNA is TGTGCCAGTGACAGGGGGTCCTACAATGAGCAGTTCTTC.

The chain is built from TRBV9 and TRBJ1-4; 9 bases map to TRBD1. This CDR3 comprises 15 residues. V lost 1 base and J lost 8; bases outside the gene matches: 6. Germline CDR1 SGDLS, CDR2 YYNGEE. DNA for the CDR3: TGTGCCAGCAGCGTACGGGGGACAGGGAGAGAAAAACTGTTTTTT. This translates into CASSVRGTGREKLFF. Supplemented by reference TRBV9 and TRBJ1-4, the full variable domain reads DSGVTQTPKHLITATGQRVTLRCSPRSGDLSVYWYQQSLDQGLQFLIQYYNGEERAKGNILERFSAQQFPDLHSELNLSSLELGDSALYFCASSVRGTGREKLFFGSGTQLSVL.

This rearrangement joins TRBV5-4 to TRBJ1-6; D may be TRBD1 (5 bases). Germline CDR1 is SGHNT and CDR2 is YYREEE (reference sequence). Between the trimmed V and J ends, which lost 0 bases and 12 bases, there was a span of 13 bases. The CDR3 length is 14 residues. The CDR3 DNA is TGTGCCAGCAGCTTGGAGACAGATTTAGAACCCCTCCACTTT. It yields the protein CASSLETDLEPLHF.

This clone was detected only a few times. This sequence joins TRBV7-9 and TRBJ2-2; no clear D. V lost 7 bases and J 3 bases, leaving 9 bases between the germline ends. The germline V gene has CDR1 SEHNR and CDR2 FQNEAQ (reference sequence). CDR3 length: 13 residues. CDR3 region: CASTPRDTGELFF. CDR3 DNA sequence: TGTGCCAGCACCCCCCGGGACACCGGGGAGCTGTTTTTT.

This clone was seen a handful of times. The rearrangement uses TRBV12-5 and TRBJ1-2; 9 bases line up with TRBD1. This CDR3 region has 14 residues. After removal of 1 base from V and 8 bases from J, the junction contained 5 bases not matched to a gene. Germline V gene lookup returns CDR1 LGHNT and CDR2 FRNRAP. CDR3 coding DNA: TGTGCTAGTGGTTTGGGACAGGGGGTGGAAGGCTACACCTTC. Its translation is CASGLGQGVEGYTF.

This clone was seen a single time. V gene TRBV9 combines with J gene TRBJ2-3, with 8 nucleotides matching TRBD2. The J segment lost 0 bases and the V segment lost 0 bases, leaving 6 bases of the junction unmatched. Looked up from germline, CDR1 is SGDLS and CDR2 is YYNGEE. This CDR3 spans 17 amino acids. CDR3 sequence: CASSVDGSGTSTDTQYF. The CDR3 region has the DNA TGTGCCAGCAGCGTAGATGGTAGCGGGACTAGCACAGATACGCAGTATTTT.